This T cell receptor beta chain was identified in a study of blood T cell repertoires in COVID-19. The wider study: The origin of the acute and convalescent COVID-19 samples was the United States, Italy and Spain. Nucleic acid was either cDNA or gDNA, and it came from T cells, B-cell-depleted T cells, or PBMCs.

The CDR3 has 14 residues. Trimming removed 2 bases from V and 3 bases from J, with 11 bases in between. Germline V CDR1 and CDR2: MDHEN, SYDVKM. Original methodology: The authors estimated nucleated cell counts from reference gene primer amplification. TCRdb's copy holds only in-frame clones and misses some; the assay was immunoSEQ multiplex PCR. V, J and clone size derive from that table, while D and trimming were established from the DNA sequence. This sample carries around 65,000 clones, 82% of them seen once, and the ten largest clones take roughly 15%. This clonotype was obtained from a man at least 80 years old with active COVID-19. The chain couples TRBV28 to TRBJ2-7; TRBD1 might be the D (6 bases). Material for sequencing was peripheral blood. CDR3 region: CASSLNRGGYEQYF. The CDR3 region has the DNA TGTGCCAGCAGTTTAAATCGAGGGGGCTACGAGCAGTACTTC.